In this sample, the clone carrying this T cell receptor (beta chain) turned up many times. Its antigen remains unknown. Each molecule of TCR cDNA was tagged with one unique molecular identifier. A single record per CDR3 protein comes from TCRdb applying MiXCR to the 5' RACE reads. The table lists about 100,000 distinct CDR3 sequences, 4.4% of them singletons, with less than 25% in the top ten. The sample's time point: sample taken at primary tumor resection. This sample is drawn from a study of spatial heterogeneity in lung cancer. Whole-study results and caveats: It was found that expanded intratumoral alpha and beta TCR counts tracked tumor mutation counts.

This CDR3 comprises 14 residues. The germline gives CDR1 KGHSH, CDR2 LQKENI. V was clipped by 1 base and J by 5 bases; unmatched bases: 1. The sequencing here drew on lung tumor tissue, taken at surgery. The source is a male donor with early-stage non-small cell lung cancer. This chain uses TRBV18 with TRBJ2-3; 9 nucleotides agree with TRBD2. The CDR3 region is CASSPLAGVDTQYF. The CDR3 nucleotides read TGTGCCAGCTCACCACTAGCGGGAGTAGATACGCAGTATTTT.